This record covers a single TCR beta chain. The antigen is unknown. The sample is drawn from a study of shared clonotypes between healthy human individuals. Study background: Participating donors consisted of a couple of women and a few men aged 18 to 49. General study results and limits: Clonotypes not shared had lower generation probabilities than those common to all four donors.

Clones were read by immunoSEQ multiplex PCR, and TCRdb kept only the in-frame ones, dropping some. The sample consists of about 2.2 million clones, roughly 91% of them appearing once. Terminally differentiated effector memory CD45RA+ cells were left out of the naive CD8 fraction, which was CD45RO-negative and positively selected for CCR7. The germline CDR1 and CDR2 sequences are SGHTA and FQGTGA. The CDR3 is 13 residues long. The rearrangement joins TRBV7-3 to TRBJ2-5; unclear D gene. The J call may not be correct, given that the DNA end is closer to TRBJ2-7. The sequencing sample was made of naive CD8+ T cells from PBMCs. The clonotype originates from a man aged 18 to 30 in good health. Some clones in this sample may be carry-over from other donors' samples. For the CDR3, the DNA is TGTGCCAGCAGCTTAATTGTCGGACCCGAGCAGTACTTC. It is translated as CASSLIVGPEQYF.